These 27 T cell receptor beta chains were all obtained from the same sample, sequenced in a study of shared clonotypes between healthy human individuals. TCRdb keeps only in-frame clones here, not all; method: immunoSEQ multiplex PCR. The sample holds 1,500,000 or so clones; roughly 96% are singletons and the top ten take roughly 1.1%. Sequencing was performed on naive CD4+ T cells sorted from blood. Subset in this sample: CD45RA+ positively selected. The receptors were gathered from a man aged 25-45 years in good health.

For this clone: Other DNA variants within this sample encode the same CDR3. The genes are TRBV19 and TRBJ1-1, with unresolved D. Trimming left V 1 base short and J 1 base short, with 7 bases between. Germline values: CDR1 LNHDA, CDR2 SQIVND (reference sequence). The CDR3 totals 14 residues. The CDR3 protein is CASSIVVGNTEAFF. For the CDR3, the DNA is TGTGCCAGTAGTATAGTAGTGGGGAACACTGAAGCTTTCTTT.

The chain employs TRBV5-1 and TRBJ2-1, with 14 positions matching TRBD2. The germline V gene encodes CDR1 SGHRS and CDR2 YFSETQ. CDR3 length equals 19 residues. J was trimmed by 0 bases and V by 5 bases; bases with no gene match: 10. CDR3 sequence reads: CASSPGLAGGLPSYNEQFF. In DNA, the CDR3 is TGCGCCAGCAGTCCAGGACTAGCGGGAGGATTGCCCTCCTACAATGAGCAGTTCTTC.

This sequence joins TRBV7-9 and TRBJ1-1; 8 bases match TRBD1. The junction had 4 bases not matched to a gene; V was cut back by 6 bases and J by 1 base. The CDR3 covers 14 residues. Germline CDR1 SEHNR, CDR2 FQNEAQ (reference sequence). The CDR3 nucleotides are TGTGCCAGCAGACCCGGACAGGGGAACACTGAAGCTTTCTTT. Translated, it gives CASRPGQGNTEAFF.

Comment on this clone: Other DNA sequences in the same sample also yield this CDR3. The chain joins TRBV2 to TRBJ2-2; D uncertain. The V gene's germline CDR1 is SNHLY and CDR2 FYNNEI. The CDR3 runs to 14 residues. The V end lost 2 bases, the J end lost 1 base, and 5 bases lay between the germline ends. CDR3 region: CASSELVNTGELFF. CDR3 DNA: TGTGCCAGCAGTGAATTAGTGAACACCGGGGAGCTGTTTTTT. Variable domain in full (rest from reference TRBV2 and TRBJ2-2): EPEVTQTPSHQVTQMGQEVILRCVPISNHLYFYWYRQILGQKVEFLVSFYNNEISEKSEIFDDQFSVERPDGSNFTLKIRSTKLEDSAMYFCASSELVNTGELFFGEGSRLTVL.

In the case of this clone: The identical CDR3 is also encoded by other nucleotide sequences in the sample. The chain couples TRBV2 to TRBJ2-1; D gene uncertain. From germline, CDR1 is SNHLY and CDR2 FYNNEI. CDR3 length equals 12 residues. With 5 bases removed from V and 4 bases from J, the gap between germline ends came to 6 bases. The CDR3 protein is CASSSGYNEQFF. DNA of the CDR3: TGTGCCAGCAGTTCCGGTTACAATGAGCAGTTCTTC.

The V call is TRBV27, the J call TRBJ1-2, with TRBD1 matching over 7 bases. Trimming took 2 bases from V and 0 from J; bases not matched to a gene: 9. The CDR3 consists of 17 residues. Per the germline V gene, CDR1 is MNHEY and CDR2 is SMNVEV (reference sequence). The CDR3 region is CASSLEAGGAPNYGYTF. DNA for the CDR3: TGTGCCAGCAGTTTAGAGGCAGGGGGGGCGCCTAACTATGGCTACACCTTC.

This sequence joins TRBV6-5 and TRBJ2-2; D unclear. The CDR3 runs 16 residues. The V end was cut by 1 base, the J end by 0 bases, with 9 bases between. Germline values: CDR1 MNHEY, CDR2 SVGAGI. The DNA of the CDR3 is TGTGCCAGCAGTTACTTCGGGCCCACGAACACCGGGGAGCTGTTTTTT. Its protein is CASSYFGPTNTGELFF.

This chain links TRBV5-1 with TRBJ2-7; D gene ambiguous. CDR1 and CDR2 (germline): SGHRS, YFSETQ. The CDR3 is 14 amino acids. Trimming cost V 2 bases and J 6 bases, with 15 bases left between them. The CDR3 reads CASSLSSPKSEQYF. DNA of the CDR3: TGCGCCAGCAGCTTATCAAGCCCAAAAAGCGAGCAGTACTTC.

The rearrangement uses TRBV7-2 and TRBJ2-6; D not certain. Germline assignment: CDR1 SGHTA and CDR2 FQGNSA. V dropped 3 bases and J dropped 4 bases, with 19 bases sitting between them. The CDR3 is 18 amino acids. This CDR3 is CASSFFRAGPLGANVLTF. The CDR3 DNA reads as TGTGCCAGCAGCTTTTTCCGGGCAGGACCGCTAGGGGCCAACGTCCTGACTTTC. Filled out from reference TRBV7-2 and TRBJ2-6, the complete variable domain reads GAGVSQSPSNKVTEKGKDVELRCDPISGHTALYWYRQSLGQGLEFLIYFQGNSAPDKSGLPSDRFSAERTGGSVSTLTIQRTQQEDSAVYLCASSFFRAGPLGANVLTFGAGSRLTVL.

The chain is built from TRBV29-1 and TRBJ2-1; unclear D gene. CDR3 length equals 13 residues. CDR1 SQVTM and CDR2 ANQGSEA come from the germline V gene. V dropped 7 bases and J dropped 5 bases, with 15 bases sitting between them. The CDR3 coding sequence is TGCAGCGCCCGCCCCAGACTCAACAATGAGCAGTTCTTC. The encoded protein is CSARPRLNNEQFF.

V and J are TRBV10-2 and TRBJ2-1; D unclear. The CDR3 extends over 14 amino acids. Trimming took 4 bases from V and 0 from J, leaving 7 bases between them. Looked up from germline, CDR1 is WSHSY and CDR2 is SAAADI. In DNA form, the CDR3 reads TGCGCCAGCAGTGTGAGGCTCTCCTACAATGAGCAGTTCTTC. Its protein product is CASSVRLSYNEQFF.

In this sample, this clone turned up once. V and J are TRBV28 and TRBJ2-2; D remains unclear. Deletions cut 3 bases from V and 15 bases from J, with 17 bases between. This CDR3 contains 13 residues. Germline V gene data show CDR1 as MDHEN and CDR2 as SYDVKM. CDR3 amino acids: CASSLARPVTLFF. The CDR3 nucleotides are TGTGCCAGCAGTTTGGCCCGACCCGTAACATTGTTTTTT.

V usage is TRBV5-1 and J usage is TRBJ2-3; no reliable D call. This CDR3 has 14 residues. Germline CDR1 and CDR2: SGHRS and YFSETQ. Trimming shortened V by 1 base and J by 1 base, and 7 bases separated the two germline ends. In DNA form, the CDR3 reads TGCGCCAGCAGCTTGTGGGCAGGCACAGATACGCAGTATTTT. Amino acids: CASSLWAGTDTQYF. The full variable domain, with the rest looked up from reference TRBV5-1 and TRBJ2-3, is KAGVTQTPRYLIKTRGQQVTLSCSPISGHRSVSWYQQTPGQGLQFLFEYFSETQRNKGNFPGRFSGRQFSNSRSEMNVSTLELGDSALYLCASSLWAGTDTQYFGPGTRLTVL.

This rearrangement joins TRBV27 to TRBJ2-7; 11 nucleotides agree with TRBD1. With 10 bases clipped from V and 5 bases from J, the junction kept 10 bases outside the gene matches. The V gene's germline CDR1 is MNHEY and CDR2 SMNVEV (reference sequence). The CDR3 length is 14 residues. The CDR3 DNA is TGTGCCACGTCTGGGGACAGGGGGATAGACGAGCAGTACTTC. This translates into CATSGDRGIDEQYF.

The gene calls are TRBV6-6 and TRBJ2-2; D gene ambiguous. Germline V gene sequence: CDR1 MNHNY, CDR2 SVGAGI (reference sequence). The CDR3 has 14 residues. Between the trimmed V and J ends, which lost 7 bases and 0 bases, there was a span of 9 bases. The CDR3 here is CASIASSNTGELFF. The DNA of the CDR3 is TGTGCCAGCATTGCTTCATCGAACACCGGGGAGCTGTTTTTT.

This clone was seen a single time. The rearrangement uses TRBV5-1 and TRBJ2-3; 7 nucleotides match TRBD2. The germline V gene has CDR1 SGHRS and CDR2 YFSETQ. The CDR3 is 16 amino acids. Trimming cost V 5 bases and J 2 bases; bases outside gene matches: 11. The CDR3 here is CASSTIKRGDTDTQYF. The CDR3, as DNA: TGCGCCAGCAGTACAATCAAGCGGGGTGACACAGATACGCAGTATTTT.

This chain links TRBV28 with TRBJ1-1, with D maybe TRBD1 (6 bases). In germline, CDR1 is MDHEN, CDR2 SYDVKM. The V gene lost 8 bases and the J gene lost 1 base, with 14 bases spanning the gap. This CDR3 has 14 residues. This CDR3 reads CASLRGGSNTEAFF. DNA for the CDR3: TGTGCCAGCCTCAGGGGCGGCTCGAACACTGAAGCTTTCTTT. The full variable domain, completed using reference TRBV28 and TRBJ1-1, is DVKVTQSSRYLVKRTGEKVFLECVQDMDHENMFWYRQDPGLGLRLIYFSYDVKMKEKGDIPEGYSVSREKKERFSLILESASTNQTSMYLCASLRGGSNTEAFFGQGTRLTVV.

This clone is a singleton in its sample. This chain uses TRBV6-5 with TRBJ2-5; 9 bases map to TRBD1. The CDR3 sequence is 14 residues long. Losses at the gene ends were 6 bases for V and 4 bases for J; bases not matched to a gene: 6. Germline lookup yields CDR1 MNHEY and CDR2 SVGAGI. This chain's CDR3 is CASSSPTGGETQYF. The CDR3 region has the DNA TGTGCCAGCAGCAGCCCGACAGGGGGAGAGACCCAGTACTTC.

The chain links TRBV7-2 to TRBJ2-1; tentatively, D is TRBD1 (5 bases). CDR3 length: 15 residues. V lost 1 base and J lost 0, with 7 bases in between. Looked up from germline, CDR1 is SGHTA and CDR2 is FQGNSA. CDR3 amino acids: CASSLETASYNEQFF. The CDR3 nucleotides read TGTGCCAGCAGCTTAGAGACAGCCTCCTACAATGAGCAGTTCTTC.

This sequence joins TRBV6-1 and TRBJ2-5; a weak D match, TRBD2 (5 bases). The CDR3 is 10 amino acids. V was shortened by 8 bases and J by 5 bases, with 6 bases between the two germline ends. Germline-derived CDR1 and CDR2 are MNHNS and SASEGT. The CDR3: CASERETQYF. In DNA, the CDR3 is TGTGCCAGCGAGCGGGAGACCCAGTACTTC.

The count of this clone is one. The chain recombines TRBV5-4 with TRBJ2-7, with D perhaps TRBD1 or TRBD2 (5 bases each). The CDR3 is 12 residues long. The germline gives CDR1 SGHNT, CDR2 YYREEE (reference sequence). V was clipped by 4 bases and J by 3 bases, with 8 bases between them. CDR3 region: CASSVGDYEQYF. DNA for the CDR3: TGTGCCAGCAGCGTGGGGGACTACGAGCAGTACTTC.

The rearrangement joins TRBV19 to TRBJ2-5; the match to TRBD1 covers 7 bases. Germline-derived CDR1 and CDR2 are LNHDA and SQIVND (reference sequence). The CDR3 runs 13 residues. The V segment lost 4 bases and the J segment 4 bases; nucleotides outside the gene matches: 3. Written as DNA, the CDR3 is TGTGCCAGTAGTAGACAGGGAAGAGAGACCCAGTACTTC. Its protein is CASSRQGRETQYF.

On this clone: Within the sample, other DNA sequences also encode this same CDR3. This sequence joins TRBV5-1 and TRBJ2-6; D gene unclear. Germline V gives CDR1 SGHRS, CDR2 YFSETQ. Deletions cut 1 base from V and 3 bases from J, with 2 bases between. The CDR3 spans 13 residues. CDR3 sequence (DNA): TGCGCCAGCAGCTTGAGTGGGGCCAACGTCCTGACTTTC. Translated: CASSLSGANVLTF.

The V and J genes are TRBV9 and TRBJ1-1; maybe TRBD1 (5 bases). The germline V and J ends were trimmed by 0 bases and 11 bases, with 14 bases remaining between them. CDR3 length: 13 amino acids. The V gene's germline CDR1 is SGDLS and CDR2 YYNGEE. The CDR3 is CASSVVGTPRAFF. The CDR3 nucleotides are TGTGCCAGCAGCGTAGTCGGGACTCCCAGGGCTTTCTTT.

The chain joins TRBV12-5 to TRBJ1-1; no firm D call. V was pared by 3 bases and J by 5 bases, with 10 bases between. There are 13 residues in the CDR3. Germline CDR1 is LGHNT and CDR2 is FRNRAP. The CDR3 is CASGLSRETEAFF. The CDR3 DNA reads as TGTGCTAGTGGTTTAAGTAGGGAAACTGAAGCTTTCTTT.

The V gene is TRBV10-3, the J gene TRBJ1-4; the D gene is possibly TRBD1 (6 bases). The germline V gene has CDR1 ENHRY and CDR2 SYGVKD. V was clipped by 6 bases and J by 5 bases, with 16 bases between them. This CDR3 is 15 amino acids long. The CDR3 sequence is CAIREGGGSNEKLFF. The CDR3, as DNA: TGTGCCATCAGGGAGGGAGGGGGGTCCAATGAAAAACTGTTTTTT.

The chain couples TRBV9 to TRBJ2-2; D ambiguous. Trimming pared 2 bases from V and 7 bases from J, leaving 9 bases between. CDR1 SGDLS and CDR2 YYNGEE come from the germline V gene. The CDR3 loop spans 13 amino acids. CDR3 nucleotides: TGTGCCAGCAGCGTGCGAGCAGGCGGGGAGCTGTTTTTT. It specifies CASSVRAGGELFF.